Each of the 28 T cell receptor beta chains below was sequenced from the same sample in a study of shared clonotypes between healthy human individuals. Libraries were prepared by immunoSEQ multiplex PCR; TCRdb keeps only in-frame clonotypes and omits some of them. The sample has about 2.3 million clones; just over 90% are singletons. Sequencing was carried out using naive CD4+ T cells from PBMCs. Indicated subset: CD45RA+ positively selected. These receptors originate from a man younger than 35 in good health. Some clones in this sample may be carry-over from other donors' samples.

This chain links TRBV5-4 with TRBJ2-7; D unclear. The CDR3 has 13 amino acids. Trimming left V 6 bases short and J 0 bases short, with 10 bases between. Germline V gives CDR1 SGHNT, CDR2 YYREEE (reference sequence). Written as DNA, the CDR3 is TGTGCCAGCAAGGACCCAAACTCCTACGAGCAGTACTTC. It specifies CASKDPNSYEQYF.

The chain has TRBV28 and TRBJ1-1, with no clear D. The CDR3 runs 12 residues. CDR1 and CDR2 (germline): MDHEN, SYDVKM. Trimming shortened V by 2 bases and J by 10 bases, and 11 bases separated the two germline ends. The CDR3 here is CASSLSGEAAFF. Here the CDR3 DNA reads TGTGCCAGCAGTTTAAGTGGGGAGGCAGCTTTCTTT.

The chain carries TRBV11-2 and TRBJ1-1; D is unresolved. CDR1 is SGHAT, CDR2 FQNNGV, per germline. V was cut by 3 bases and J by 4 bases, with 18 bases left in between. The CDR3 loop spans 16 amino acids. The CDR3 DNA reads TGTGCCAGCAGCTTTCGTCGTGTCCCAGCGTTCACTGAAGCTTTCTTT. It specifies CASSFRRVPAFTEAFF.

The chain carries TRBV10-3 and TRBJ1-6; D gene uncertain. Trimming left V 0 bases short and J 6 bases short, with 3 bases between. This CDR3 region has 13 residues. The V gene's germline CDR1 is ENHRY and CDR2 SYGVKD. CDR3 nucleotides: TGTGCCATCAGTGAGTCGGCTAATTCACCCCTCCACTTT. Translating it yields CAISESANSPLHF.

The table lists this clone with a few counts. Other DNA sequences of this sample code for an identical CDR3. The chain combines TRBV5-1 with TRBJ1-1; a possible D gene is TRBD1 (6 bases). Germline CDR1 SGHRS, CDR2 YFSETQ. V gave up 2 bases and J gave up 1 base, with 9 bases separating them. This CDR3 contains 14 residues. CDR3 in amino acids: CASSLQGGNTEAFF. The DNA of the CDR3 is TGCGCCAGCAGCTTACAGGGCGGGAACACTGAAGCTTTCTTT. Using reference TRBV5-1 and TRBJ1-1 for the parts outside the CDR3, the full variable domain is KAGVTQTPRYLIKTRGQQVTLSCSPISGHRSVSWYQQTPGQGLQFLFEYFSETQRNKGNFPGRFSGRQFSNSRSEMNVSTLELGDSALYLCASSLQGGNTEAFFGQGTRLTVV.

The chain combines TRBV27 with TRBJ1-4; D is ambiguous. The CDR3 length is 14 residues. V was shortened by 5 bases and J by 10 bases, with 17 bases between the two germline ends. Germline V gene data show CDR1 as MNHEY and CDR2 as SMNVEV (reference sequence). Here the CDR3 reads CASSPLRDSVKLFF. In DNA form, the CDR3 reads TGTGCCAGCAGTCCTCTCCGGGATAGCGTAAAACTGTTTTTT. Using reference TRBV27 and TRBJ1-4 for the parts outside the CDR3, the full variable domain is EAQVTQNPRYLITVTGKKLTVTCSQNMNHEYMSWYRQDPGLGLRQIYYSMNVEVTDKGDVPEGYKVSRKEKRNFPLILESPSPNQTSLYFCASSPLRDSVKLFFGSGTQLSVL.

The gene calls are TRBV7-3 and TRBJ2-7; 8 bases are shared with TRBD1. The CDR3 spans 15 residues. V was clipped by 5 bases and J by 1 base; unmatched bases: 7. Per the germline V gene, CDR1 is SGHTA and CDR2 is FQGTGA. The DNA of the CDR3 is TGTGCCAGCAGCATCGGGACAGGTCTTTCCTACGAGCAGTACTTC. Translation gives CASSIGTGLSYEQYF.

This chain links TRBV4-1 with TRBJ2-4; perhaps TRBD2 as D (5 bases). CDR3 length: 18 residues. V was trimmed by 0 bases and J by 2 bases, leaving 17 bases between them. The germline V gene encodes CDR1 MGHRA and CDR2 YSYEKL. The CDR3 region has the DNA TGCGCCAGCAGCCAAGATATTCTAGCTTATCTAACCAAAAACATTCAGTACTTC. Encoded protein: CASSQDILAYLTKNIQYF.

This clone was recorded only once. The chain has TRBV7-9 and TRBJ2-1, with D unresolved. Germline V gene lookup returns CDR1 SEHNR and CDR2 FQNEAQ (reference sequence). Trimming removed 2 bases at V and 6 bases at J, with 20 bases between. CDR3 length: 17 amino acids. CDR3 in amino acids: CASSLRLAAELFNEQFF. The CDR3 nucleotides are TGTGCCAGCAGCTTACGATTGGCTGCAGAGCTATTCAATGAGCAGTTCTTC.

This chain connects TRBV27 to TRBJ1-4; 7 positions agree with TRBD1. Looked up from germline, CDR1 is MNHEY and CDR2 is SMNVEV (reference sequence). This CDR3 has 16 amino acids. V shed 6 bases, J shed 0 bases, and the junction held 7 bases outside the gene matches. In DNA, the CDR3 is TGTGCCAGCAGCCGGGACAGATTAGCAACTAATGAAAAACTGTTTTTT. Its protein is CASSRDRLATNEKLFF.

The rearrangement joins TRBV5-1 to TRBJ2-1; 13 nucleotides line up with TRBD2. Germline CDR1 and CDR2: SGHRS and YFSETQ. J was trimmed by 3 bases and V by 0 bases; bases with no gene match: 6. There are 18 residues in the CDR3. CDR3 sequence reads: CASSLGGLAGPHYNEQFF. The CDR3 DNA reads as TGCGCCAGCAGCTTGGGGGGACTAGCGGGACCCCACTACAATGAGCAGTTCTTC.

V and J are TRBV19 and TRBJ2-4; 12 positions match TRBD2. The V gene's germline CDR1 is LNHDA and CDR2 SQIVND (reference sequence). V lost 4 bases and J lost 3; bases outside the gene matches: 4. The CDR3 has 16 residues. The CDR3: CASSTLAGGGKNIQYF. The CDR3, as DNA: TGTGCCAGTAGTACCCTAGCGGGAGGGGGCAAAAACATTCAGTACTTC.

The chain carries TRBV28 and TRBJ2-4; 9 bases align to TRBD1. With 3 bases clipped from V and 14 bases from J, the junction kept 11 bases outside the gene matches. CDR3 length: 14 residues. CDR1 MDHEN and CDR2 SYDVKM come from the germline V gene. The CDR3 is CASSFSGQGSPKYF. For the CDR3, the DNA is TGTGCCAGCAGTTTTTCCGGACAGGGGTCGCCTAAGTACTTC.

The chain joins TRBV2 to TRBJ2-5; 10 bases are a match to TRBD2. This CDR3 contains 13 residues. CDR1 SNHLY and CDR2 FYNNEI come from the germline V gene. The V segment lost 6 bases and the J segment 4 bases; nucleotides outside the gene matches: 2. The CDR3 DNA is TGTGCCAGCAGAGTAGCGGGAGGAGAGACCCAGTACTTC. This gives the protein CASRVAGGETQYF.

The chain employs TRBV28 and TRBJ1-4, with a weak D call TRBD1 (5 bases). Germline V CDR1 and CDR2: MDHEN, SYDVKM. The CDR3 totals 15 residues. Trimming shortened V by 4 bases and J by 8 bases, and 17 bases separated the two germline ends. CDR3 DNA sequence: TGTGCCAGCAGTTCCCCGCGAGGGGCGGGCGAAAAACTGTTTTTT. This encodes CASSSPRGAGEKLFF.

This chain joins TRBV9 and TRBJ2-2; the match to TRBD1 covers 9 bases. The CDR3 extends over 13 amino acids. Trimming at V came to 5 bases and at J to 6 bases, leaving 2 bases not matched to a gene. CDR1 is SGDLS, CDR2 YYNGEE, per germline. The chain's CDR3 is CASRGQGPGELFF. The DNA of the CDR3 is TGTGCCAGCAGAGGACAGGGGCCCGGGGAGCTGTTTTTT.

The V gene is TRBV5-1, the J gene TRBJ2-2; D is unresolved. Germline V CDR1 and CDR2: SGHRS, YFSETQ. Trimming removed 4 bases at V and 0 bases at J, with 10 bases between. The CDR3 has 15 residues. CDR3 residues: CASSLLTANTGELFF. In nucleotides, the CDR3 is TGCGCCAGCAGCCTACTTACCGCGAACACCGGGGAGCTGTTTTTT.

The chain links TRBV5-1 to TRBJ2-7, with 10 bases identical to TRBD2. Trimming cost V 4 bases and J 6 bases; bases outside gene matches: 10. CDR3 length: 15 residues. Germline CDR1 SGHRS, CDR2 YFSETQ. CDR3 sequence: CASSPSGSGPSEQYF. CDR3 nucleotide sequence: TGCGCCAGCAGCCCTAGCGGGAGTGGGCCCTCCGAGCAGTACTTC.

The chain is built from TRBV2 and TRBJ1-1; no reliable D call. The germline V gene has CDR1 SNHLY and CDR2 FYNNEI. With 7 bases removed from V and 1 base from J, the gap between germline ends came to 10 bases. The CDR3 runs 13 residues. CDR3 loop: CASKTDRNTEAFF. The DNA of the CDR3 is TGTGCCAGCAAAACGGATAGGAACACTGAAGCTTTCTTT.

The rearrangement joins TRBV5-1 to TRBJ2-1, with 12 bases lining up with TRBD2. Germline-derived CDR1 and CDR2 are SGHRS and YFSETQ. The CDR3 has 17 amino acids. V shed 0 bases, J shed 7 bases, and the junction held 8 bases outside the gene matches. The CDR3 DNA sequence: TGCGCCAGCAGCTTGGCGGGGAGGACTAGCGGGATAAATGAGCAGTTCTTC. Translating it yields CASSLAGRTSGINEQFF.

The DNA for the CDR3 is TGTGCCAGCTCCCCGTCACAAGGGGTTCAGCCCCAGCATTTT. Its protein is CASSPSQGVQPQHF. This chain connects TRBV18 to TRBJ1-5; D perhaps matches TRBD1 (5 bases). V was pared by 6 bases and J by 6 bases, with 15 bases between. Per germline, CDR1 KGHSH and CDR2 LQKENI. This CDR3 contains 14 residues.

The gene calls are TRBV9 and TRBJ1-1; the match to TRBD1 covers 9 bases. Per the germline V gene, CDR1 is SGDLS and CDR2 is YYNGEE. The CDR3 contains 12 residues. The ends lost 3 bases at V and 11 bases at J; junction bases unmatched: 5. In DNA, the CDR3 is TGTGCCAGCAGCGACAGGGGGCGGCCCGCTTTCTTT. Translated: CASSDRGRPAFF.

The chain carries TRBV27 and TRBJ2-2; no clear D. This CDR3 spans 14 amino acids. From germline, CDR1 is MNHEY and CDR2 SMNVEV (reference sequence). Trimming cost V 2 bases and J 6 bases, with 10 bases left between them. CDR3 protein: CASSLGQTSGELFF. The CDR3 nucleotides are TGTGCCAGCAGTTTAGGTCAGACATCCGGGGAGCTGTTTTTT.

The V and J genes are TRBV5-1 and TRBJ2-3; D not certain. Germline CDR1 is SGHRS and CDR2 is YFSETQ. V lost 6 bases and J lost 0, with 14 bases in between. The CDR3 has 15 residues. The CDR3 sequence is CASTLRISSTDTQYF. The CDR3 DNA sequence: TGCGCCAGCACCCTCCGGATTTCTAGCACAGATACGCAGTATTTT. Complete variable domain (other parts from reference TRBV5-1 and TRBJ2-3): KAGVTQTPRYLIKTRGQQVTLSCSPISGHRSVSWYQQTPGQGLQFLFEYFSETQRNKGNFPGRFSGRQFSNSRSEMNVSTLELGDSALYLCASTLRISSTDTQYFGPGTRLTVL.

The gene calls are TRBV25-1 and TRBJ2-3, with no clear D. This CDR3 is built from 12 residues. V lost 4 bases to trimming and J lost 0 bases, with 2 bases between them. Germline V gives CDR1 MGHDK, CDR2 SYGVNS. The chain's CDR3 is CASSVSTDTQYF. As DNA, the CDR3 is TGTGCCAGCAGTGTTAGCACAGATACGCAGTATTTT.

In its sample, this clone was seen once. CDR3 coding DNA: TGTGCCAGCAGCCAAGGGGGCCCCACAGATACGCAGTATTTT. This translates into CASSQGGPTDTQYF. The gene calls are TRBV5-4 and TRBJ2-3; 7 bases map to TRBD1. Germline V gene sequence: CDR1 SGHNT, CDR2 YYREEE (reference sequence). V gave up 4 bases and J gave up 2 bases; unmatched junction bases: 4. The CDR3 length is 14 residues. The full variable domain, with the rest looked up from reference TRBV5-4 and TRBJ2-3, is ETGVTQSPTHLIKTRGQQVTLRCSSQSGHNTVSWYQQALGQGPQFIFQYYREEENGRGNFPPRFSGLQFPNYSSELNVNALELDDSALYLCASSQGGPTDTQYFGPGTRLTVL.

The rearrangement uses TRBV7-3 and TRBJ2-3, with a tentative D call TRBD2 (6 bases). V lost 0 bases and J lost 4, with 8 bases in between. The CDR3 is 14 amino acids. Germline V gene data show CDR1 as SGHTA and CDR2 as FQGTGA. Here the CDR3 DNA reads TGTGCCAGCAGCTTAACGGACTACGCAGATACGCAGTATTTT. Its protein is CASSLTDYADTQYF.

This clone was seen once. The chain is built from TRBV10-3 and TRBJ2-1; 9 bases are shared with TRBD2. The CDR3 length is 22 residues. Germline V gene data show CDR1 as ENHRY and CDR2 as SYGVKD. J lost 0 bases, V lost 0 bases, and 18 bases had no gene match. CDR3 loop: CAISESIRGRLADTSSYNEQFF. CDR3 in DNA: TGTGCCATCAGTGAGTCGATCCGGGGCAGACTAGCGGATACCAGCTCCTACAATGAGCAGTTCTTC.